The 25 T cell receptor beta chains presented below share a single source sample, sequenced in a study of CD8 T cells in Susac syndrome. Random hexamers were used to reverse transcribe the RNA input (about 0.45 to 1 ug). TCRdb fed the immunoSEQ multiplex PCR reads into MiXCR, producing one record per CDR3 protein. The sample lists 230,000 or so distinct CDR3 sequences, 95% occurring once. Material for sequencing was CD4+ T cells from PBMCs. These TCRs come from a human donor with multiple sclerosis.

This chain uses TRBV7-9 with TRBJ2-7; 7 bases agree with TRBD2. Germline V gene data show CDR1 as SEHNR and CDR2 as FQNEAQ (reference sequence). Losses at the gene ends were 2 bases for V and 2 bases for J; bases not matched to a gene: 6. This CDR3 comprises 15 residues. CDR3 residues: CASSLTGGSAYEQYF. The CDR3, as DNA: TGTGCCAGCAGCTTAACGGGGGGATCCGCCTACGAGCAGTACTTC. The full variable domain, its missing parts supplied by reference TRBV7-9 and TRBJ2-7, is DTGVSQNPRHKITKRGQNVTFRCDPISEHNRLYWYRQTLGQGPEFLTYFQNEAQLEKSRLLSDRFSAERPKGSFSTLEIQRTEQGDSAMYLCASSLTGGSAYEQYFGPGTRLTVT.

The chain's CDR3 is CSAEPGLAGGWAGQETQYF. In nucleotides, the CDR3 is TGCAGTGCTGAGCCGGGACTAGCGGGAGGTTGGGCTGGGCAAGAGACCCAGTACTTC. This rearrangement joins TRBV20-1 to TRBJ2-5; TRBD2 matches at 15 bases. The CDR3 totals 19 residues. Germline loops: CDR1 DFQATT, CDR2 SNEGSKA (reference sequence). The junction had 15 bases not matched to a gene; V was cut back by 5 bases and J by 2 bases.

The chain couples TRBV30 to TRBJ1-4; the D is unclear. Germline lookup yields CDR1 GTSNPN and CDR2 SVGIG (reference sequence). V shed 0 bases and J shed 8 bases, with 13 bases lying between them. The CDR3 runs to 14 residues. CDR3 amino acids: CAWSVSAFQEKLFF. The CDR3 nucleotides are TGTGCCTGGAGTGTATCCGCTTTCCAGGAAAAACTGTTTTTT.

V usage is TRBV9 and J usage is TRBJ1-2, with TRBD1 as a possible D gene (5 bases). The CDR3 totals 13 residues. CDR1 and CDR2 (germline): SGDLS, YYNGEE. V lost 0 bases, J lost 8 bases, and 11 bases lay in between. Written as DNA, the CDR3 is TGTGCCAGCAGCGTAGCGGTAGAGGGGGGCTACACCTTC. Residues: CASSVAVEGGYTF.

The chain is built from TRBV9 and TRBJ2-5, with 8 bases identical to TRBD1. Germline loops: CDR1 SGDLS, CDR2 YYNGEE. J gave up 1 base and V 2 bases, and 4 bases lay outside the gene matches. The CDR3 sequence is 15 residues long. CDR3 nucleotides: TGTGCCAGCAGCGTCGGTCAGGGGGCCCAAGAGACCCAGTACTTC. Protein: CASSVGQGAQETQYF. Full variable domain (missing parts from reference TRBV9 and TRBJ2-5): DSGVTQTPKHLITATGQRVTLRCSPRSGDLSVYWYQQSLDQGLQFLIQYYNGEERAKGNILERFSAQQFPDLHSELNLSSLELGDSALYFCASSVGQGAQETQYFGPGTRLLVL.

The gene calls are TRBV20-1 and TRBJ2-1, with D hard to call. The CDR3 spans 14 residues. The germline V gene encodes CDR1 DFQATT and CDR2 SNEGSKA (reference sequence). Trimming took off 5 bases at V and 0 bases at J, with 11 bases between the two ends. The CDR3 DNA is TGCAGTGCTCCCCACCCCGGCTCCTACAATGAGCAGTTCTTC. The encoded protein is CSAPHPGSYNEQFF.

The rearrangement uses TRBV20-1 and TRBJ1-1; D not resolved. Per germline, CDR1 DFQATT and CDR2 SNEGSKA (reference sequence). V lost 1 base and J 1 base, leaving 10 bases between the germline ends. The CDR3 length is 14 residues. The CDR3 DNA reads as TGCAGTGCTAGAGGGGCGCCTTCGAACACTGAAGCTTTCTTT. Translated: CSARGAPSNTEAFF.

V is TRBV6-5 and J is TRBJ2-7; D is ambiguous. Trimming shortened V by 0 bases and J by 2 bases, and 14 bases separated the two germline ends. The germline V gene encodes CDR1 MNHEY and CDR2 SVGAGI. The CDR3 consists of 16 residues. In DNA, the CDR3 is TGTGCCAGCAGTTACTCGTCGGTCGACGGTACCTACGAGCAGTACTTC. It is translated as CASSYSSVDGTYEQYF.

This chain uses TRBV3-1 with TRBJ1-2; D gene unclear. V lost 2 bases, J lost 4 bases, and 8 bases lay in between. CDR3 length equals 13 residues. Germline V gives CDR1 LGHDT, CDR2 YNNKEL (reference sequence). CDR3 DNA: TGTGCCAGCAGCCAACTCCCGGCCTATGGCTACACCTTC. Protein: CASSQLPAYGYTF.

This sequence joins TRBV25-1 and TRBJ1-1; TRBD1 agrees at 7 bases. There are 14 residues in the CDR3. V trimming: 8 bases; J trimming: 6 bases; junction bases outside the gene matches: 12. From germline, CDR1 is MGHDK and CDR2 SYGVNS. The CDR3 here is CASSTGQVIPEAFF. The CDR3 DNA sequence: TGTGCCAGCTCCACCGGACAGGTTATCCCTGAAGCTTTCTTT.

The rearrangement links TRBV27 to TRBJ1-3; a weak D match, TRBD1 (5 bases). This CDR3 is built from 14 residues. The germline V gene has CDR1 MNHEY and CDR2 SMNVEV (reference sequence). V lost 4 bases and J 5 bases, leaving 12 bases between the germline ends. Written as DNA, the CDR3 is TGTGCCAGCAGTTCATGGGGGGAACGAAACACCATATATTTT. The encoded protein is CASSSWGERNTIYF.

This chain links TRBV6-5 with TRBJ1-1; 7 nucleotides match TRBD1. Germline-derived CDR1 and CDR2 are MNHEY and SVGAGI. This CDR3 contains 13 residues. The trim removed 7 bases at V and 6 bases at J, leaving 8 bases unmatched. The CDR3 DNA is TGTGCCAGCATCTCCACAGGGGTGGCTGAAGCTTTCTTT. Translated: CASISTGVAEAFF.

The chain couples TRBV29-1 to TRBJ2-1, with 9 nucleotides matching TRBD2. This CDR3 comprises 13 residues. CDR1 and CDR2 from the germline V gene are SQVTM and ANQGSEA. The junction had 3 bases not matched to a gene; V was cut back by 4 bases and J by 5 bases. DNA of the CDR3: TGCAGCGTTGGACTAGCGGTTAACAATGAGCAGTTCTTC. As protein: CSVGLAVNNEQFF.

This rearrangement joins TRBV24-1 to TRBJ2-1; TRBD1 aligns across 9 bases. With 8 bases clipped from V and 8 bases from J, the junction kept 9 bases outside the gene matches. Per the germline V gene, CDR1 is KGHDR and CDR2 is SFDVKD. The CDR3 is made up of 14 amino acids. CDR3 region: CATNRDRAEDEQFF. CDR3 in DNA: TGTGCCACCAACCGGGACAGGGCTGAGGATGAGCAGTTCTTC.

The chain links TRBV29-1 to TRBJ2-3, with D perhaps matching TRBD2 (5 bases). CDR1 is SQVTM and CDR2 is ANQGSEA in the germline V gene. V lost 3 bases to trimming and J lost 8 bases, with 12 bases between them. The CDR3 sequence is 12 residues long. The CDR3 region has the DNA TGCAGCGTTGACTTCGGCGGGTCTACGCAGTATTTT. It is translated as CSVDFGGSTQYF.

This CDR3 reads CASSQVGLMNTEAFF. In nucleotides, the CDR3 is TGTGCCAGCAGCCAAGTAGGGTTGATGAACACTGAAGCTTTCTTT. This chain links TRBV3-1 with TRBJ1-1, with no clear D. Trimming removed 1 base at V and 0 bases at J, with 9 bases between. This CDR3 spans 15 amino acids. The germline V gene has CDR1 LGHDT and CDR2 YNNKEL (reference sequence).

Comments on this clonotype: At one boundary the junction diverges from the germline segment, which might be a read error. This chain uses TRBV20-1 with TRBJ1-4, with 7 bases lining up with TRBD1. The CDR3 is 15 amino acids. Germline CDR1 is DFQATT and CDR2 is SNEGSKA (reference sequence). In DNA form, the CDR3 reads TGCAGTGCGAGAGGGACAGTTATACAGAATGAAAAACTGTTTTTT. Translated: CSARGTVIQNEKLFF.

The J gene is TRBJ2-7, the V gene TRBV30; 10 bases are shared with TRBD1. After removal of 8 bases from V and 4 bases from J, the junction contained 5 bases not matched to a gene. Looked up from germline, CDR1 is GTSNPN and CDR2 is SVGIG (reference sequence). The CDR3 is 12 residues long. For the CDR3, the DNA is TGTGCCGCAATGGACAGGGGGTACGAGCAGTACTTC. It yields the protein CAAMDRGYEQYF.

J is TRBJ2-1 and V is TRBV7-2, with 9 bases identical to TRBD2. The CDR3 spans 15 residues. Per the germline V gene, CDR1 is SGHTA and CDR2 is FQGNSA. The ends lost 4 bases at V and 4 bases at J; junction bases unmatched: 5. The CDR3 region has the DNA TGTGCCAGCAGCTCTAGCGGGACCGGGTACAATGAGCAGTTCTTC. The encoded protein is CASSSSGTGYNEQFF. Filled out from reference TRBV7-2 and TRBJ2-1, the complete variable domain reads GAGVSQSPSNKVTEKGKDVELRCDPISGHTALYWYRQSLGQGLEFLIYFQGNSAPDKSGLPSDRFSAERTGGSVSTLTIQRTQQEDSAVYLCASSSSGTGYNEQFFGPGTRLTVL.

The chain employs TRBV30 and TRBJ2-1; D remains unclear. CDR1 and CDR2 (germline): GTSNPN, SVGIG (reference sequence). The CDR3 is 12 residues long. Between the trimmed V and J ends, which lost 1 base and 8 bases, there was a span of 9 bases. The CDR3 reads CAWSGTQHEQFF. The CDR3 nucleotides are TGTGCCTGGAGTGGCACTCAGCATGAGCAGTTCTTC.

CDR3 coding DNA: TGTGCCAGCAGCGGTATAGGTTCCGGTTCCGCACCCCTCCACTTT. It encodes CASSGIGSGSAPLHF. The genes are TRBV7-8 and TRBJ1-6; unclear D gene. Germline CDR1 SGHVS, CDR2 FQNEAQ. V lost 5 bases to trimming and J lost 11 bases, with 19 bases between them. The CDR3 has 15 residues. The full variable domain, rest sourced from reference TRBV7-8 and TRBJ1-6, is GAGVSQSPRYKVAKRGQDVALRCDPISGHVSLFWYQQALGQGPEFLTYFQNEAQLDKSGLPSDRFFAERPEGSVSTLKIQRTQQEDSAVYLCASSGIGSGSAPLHFGNGTRLTVT.

The V call is TRBV23-1, the J call TRBJ2-3; 8 bases are shared with TRBD2. TRBV23-1 is an ORF, and what it does is uncertain. CDR3 length equals 16 residues. V lost 3 bases and J lost 2; bases outside the gene matches: 7. The DNA of the CDR3 is TGCGCCAGCAGTCACGGGGGGGCGCTTTACACAGATACGCAGTATTTT. As protein: CASSHGGALYTDTQYF.

This rearrangement joins TRBV20-1 to TRBJ1-2, with no clear D. Per germline, CDR1 DFQATT and CDR2 SNEGSKA (reference sequence). The CDR3 sequence is 11 residues long. V was trimmed by 7 bases and J by 4 bases, leaving 10 bases between them. This CDR3 reads CSVRPGYGYTF. CDR3 sequence (DNA): TGCAGTGTCCGACCGGGCTATGGCTACACCTTC.

The chain links TRBV30 to TRBJ1-1; D is possibly TRBD1 (5 bases). Germline V gives CDR1 GTSNPN, CDR2 SVGIG (reference sequence). The CDR3 has 13 residues. V lost 3 bases and J lost 4, with 12 bases in between. The CDR3 spells CAWRTGGSTEAFF. The CDR3 bases are TGTGCCTGGAGAACAGGAGGTAGCACTGAAGCTTTCTTT.

The chain uses TRBV5-1 and TRBJ1-5; D may be TRBD1 (6 bases). Germline V gene lookup returns CDR1 SGHRS and CDR2 YFSETQ. The CDR3 totals 15 residues. Deletions cut 4 bases from V and 7 bases from J, with 18 bases between. The CDR3 nucleotides are TGCGCCAGCAGCCTTGGAGGGGGGTTAAGGCAGCCCCAGCATTTT. Translation gives CASSLGGGLRQPQHF.